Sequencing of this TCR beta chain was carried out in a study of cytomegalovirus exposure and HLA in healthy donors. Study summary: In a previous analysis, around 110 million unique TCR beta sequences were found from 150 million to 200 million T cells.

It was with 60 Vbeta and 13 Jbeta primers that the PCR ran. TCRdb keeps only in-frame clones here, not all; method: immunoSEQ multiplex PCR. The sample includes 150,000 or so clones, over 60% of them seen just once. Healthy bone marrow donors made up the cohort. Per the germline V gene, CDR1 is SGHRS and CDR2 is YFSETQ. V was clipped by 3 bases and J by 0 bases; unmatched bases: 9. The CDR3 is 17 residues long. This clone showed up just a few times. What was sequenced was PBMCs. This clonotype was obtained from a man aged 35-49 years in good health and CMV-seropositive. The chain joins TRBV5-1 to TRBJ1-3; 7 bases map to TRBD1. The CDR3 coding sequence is TGCGCCAGCAGCTACGGGACAGCAGGGAGCTCTGGAAACACCATATATTTT. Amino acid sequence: CASSYGTAGSSGNTIYF.